The 22 T cell receptor beta chains presented below share a single source sample, sequenced in a study of T cell responses to AZD1222 COVID-19 vaccine. Some clones are missing from TCRdb's copy, which holds only in-frame ones; the method was immunoSEQ multiplex PCR. Of fewer than 200,000 clones listed, roughly 94% are singletons. The specimen was peripheral blood, collected 28 days after the second AZD1222 dose. The receptors shown here come from an adult who received the AZD1222 COVID-19 vaccine.

This chain links TRBV3-1 (or the pseudogene TRBV3-2) with TRBJ2-7; 10 nucleotides align to TRBD1. CDR1 and CDR2 (germline): LGHDT, YNNKEL (reference sequence). J was trimmed by 5 bases and V by 1 base; bases with no gene match: 11. The CDR3 covers 17 residues. This CDR3 reads CASSQVGVGQGIDEQYF. Written as DNA, the CDR3 is TGTGCCAGCAGCCAAGTCGGGGTGGGACAGGGGATAGACGAGCAGTACTTC.

CDR3 residues: CASSPPPLERTDTQYF. As DNA, the CDR3 is TGTGCCAGCAGTCCCCCGCCCCTAGAGAGAACAGATACGCAGTATTTT. The gene calls are TRBV5-4 and TRBJ2-3; the D is unclear. The CDR3 extends over 16 amino acids. Trimming took 5 bases from V and 3 from J, leaving 19 bases between them. CDR1 is SGHNT, CDR2 YYREEE, per germline (reference sequence). Combining the CDR3 with reference TRBV5-4 and TRBJ2-3 gives the whole variable domain ETGVTQSPTHLIKTRGQQVTLRCSSQSGHNTVSWYQQALGQGPQFIFQYYREEENGRGNFPPRFSGLQFPNYSSELNVNALELDDSALYLCASSPPPLERTDTQYFGPGTRLTVL.

This sequence joins TRBV27 and TRBJ1-3; D not resolved. This CDR3 has 14 residues. V was pared by 4 bases and J by 3 bases, with 10 bases between. Germline V gene data show CDR1 as MNHEY and CDR2 as SMNVEV (reference sequence). Here the CDR3 reads CASSSRAGGNTIYF. In nucleotides, the CDR3 is TGTGCCAGCAGTTCGAGGGCTGGTGGAAACACCATATATTTT.

This chain uses TRBV6-6 with TRBJ1-2; TRBD1 might be the D (6 bases). Germline assignment: CDR1 MNHNY and CDR2 SVGAGI (reference sequence). The ends were cut back, 5 bases at V and 4 bases at J, with 11 bases in the middle. This CDR3 has 13 amino acids. This chain's CDR3 is CASSQGSGYGYTF. CDR3 nucleotides: TGTGCCAGCAGTCAGGGGAGCGGCTATGGCTACACCTTC.

The chain joins TRBV5-8 to TRBJ2-2, with 9 bases that match TRBD2. Unmatched junction bases numbered 6, after V lost 4 bases and J lost 5 bases. Germline V lookup: CDR1 SGHTS, CDR2 YDEGEE. The CDR3 has 15 residues. CDR3 loop: CASSPLREGTGELFF. Here the CDR3 DNA reads TGTGCCAGCAGCCCCCTGCGGGAGGGAACCGGGGAGCTGTTTTTT.

The chain links TRBV6-6 to TRBJ2-1; 8 positions agree with TRBD2. The CDR3 length is 15 residues. Looked up from germline, CDR1 is MNHNY and CDR2 is SVGAGI (reference sequence). Germline trimming cut 6 bases from V and 2 bases from J; bases unmatched to any gene: 6. As DNA, the CDR3 is TGTGCCAGCAGCAGAGCGACTAGCGCCTACAATGAGCAGTTCTTC. It is translated as CASSRATSAYNEQFF.

In its sample, this clone was seen once. The gene calls are TRBV5-1 and TRBJ2-7; 8 bases fit TRBD2. This CDR3 has 15 residues. Germline V gene sequence: CDR1 SGHRS, CDR2 YFSETQ. The V segment lost 1 base and the J segment 2 bases; nucleotides outside the gene matches: 5. DNA of the CDR3: TGCGCCAGCAGCTTGTCACGGGAGGGTCCCTACGAGCAGTACTTC. Translating it yields CASSLSREGPYEQYF.

This clone was seen once. The rearrangement links TRBV6-5 to TRBJ1-2, with D perhaps matching TRBD1 (5 bases). The ends were cut back, 6 bases at V and 5 bases at J, with 19 bases in the middle. This CDR3 is built from 15 residues. Germline V gene data show CDR1 as MNHEY and CDR2 as SVGAGI. The CDR3 sequence is CASSLTFGGGYGYTF. As DNA, the CDR3 is TGTGCCAGCAGCCTAACGTTTGGGGGGGGATATGGCTACACCTTC.

This chain joins TRBV19 and TRBJ1-1; 10 nucleotides match TRBD1. J gave up 6 bases and V 5 bases, and 3 bases lay outside the gene matches. This CDR3 has 13 amino acids. The V gene's germline CDR1 is LNHDA and CDR2 SQIVND (reference sequence). The CDR3 DNA follows: TGTGCCAGTAGTTTCGGACAGGGGGCTGAAGCTTTCTTT. Translation: CASSFGQGAEAFF.

This sequence joins TRBV28 and TRBJ1-5; the D is unclear. This CDR3 is 18 amino acids long. V was trimmed by 2 bases and J by 4 bases, leaving 21 bases between them. The V gene's germline CDR1 is MDHEN and CDR2 SYDVKM. The CDR3 loop is CASSLRPRAAARNQPQHF. CDR3 nucleotides: TGTGCCAGCAGTTTAAGGCCAAGGGCCGCAGCTCGGAATCAGCCCCAGCATTTT.

This clone was seen a single time. The CDR3 protein is CASSVESTEETQYF. The CDR3 DNA sequence: TGTGCCAGCAGCGTAGAATCGACGGAAGAGACCCAGTACTTC. The chain couples TRBV9 to TRBJ2-5; no clear D gene. This CDR3 is 14 amino acids long. CDR1 and CDR2 from the germline V gene are SGDLS and YYNGEE. Trimming left V 0 bases short and J 3 bases short, with 9 bases between.

This chain joins TRBV6-2 or TRBV6-3 and TRBJ1-3; D ambiguous. V gave up 5 bases and J gave up 3 bases, with 14 bases separating them. Germline CDR1 is MNHEY and CDR2 is SVGEGT. This CDR3 has 15 residues. Written as DNA, the CDR3 is TGTGCCAGCAGTCGCTTCTCCGGCAGTGGAAACACCATATATTTT. Translation: CASSRFSGSGNTIYF.

This rearrangement joins TRBV19 to TRBJ1-5; TRBD1 matches 9 bases. CDR1 LNHDA and CDR2 SQIVND come from the germline V gene (reference sequence). This CDR3 is built from 15 residues. V lost 5 bases, J lost 5 bases, and 7 bases stayed unmatched. The CDR3 DNA is TGTGCCAGTAGTCCTTGGACAGGGGCCGATCAGCCCCAGCATTTT. This translates into CASSPWTGADQPQHF.

The chain employs TRBV15 and TRBJ2-7; D might be TRBD1 (6 bases). The germline V gene has CDR1 LNHNV and CDR2 YYDKDF (reference sequence). V was clipped by 0 bases and J by 2 bases, with 11 bases between them. CDR3 length: 15 amino acids. The CDR3 here is CATSRETTGTYEQYF. CDR3 nucleotide sequence: TGTGCCACCAGCAGAGAGACGACAGGAACCTACGAGCAGTACTTC.

The chain has TRBV4-3 and TRBJ1-4; weak D call: TRBD1 (5 bases). The CDR3 consists of 15 residues. V gave up 1 base and J gave up 7 bases, with 13 bases separating them. In germline, CDR1 is LGHNA, CDR2 YSLEER. The CDR3 DNA reads TGCGCCAGCAGCCAAGTCGCCGGGGCTGGTGAAAAACTGTTTTTT. Amino acids: CASSQVAGAGEKLFF.

The J gene is TRBJ2-5, the V gene TRBV18; tentative D call: TRBD1 (6 bases). The ends were cut back, 6 bases at V and 5 bases at J, with 19 bases in the middle. This CDR3 comprises 15 residues. Germline V lookup: CDR1 KGHSH, CDR2 LQKENI. CDR3: CASSLALGAIETQYF. Written as DNA, the CDR3 is TGTGCCAGCTCCTTGGCTCTGGGGGCAATCGAGACCCAGTACTTC.

The genes are TRBV2 and TRBJ1-4; D gene ambiguous. V lost 2 bases and J lost 5, with 18 bases in between. Looked up from germline, CDR1 is SNHLY and CDR2 is FYNNEI. The CDR3 has 17 amino acids. The CDR3 DNA follows: TGTGCCAGCAGTGAATATCTTTCGGTTTCACGGAATGAAAAACTGTTTTTT. It yields the protein CASSEYLSVSRNEKLFF.

The rearrangement uses TRBV15 and TRBJ1-6; 7 nucleotides agree with TRBD1. The germline CDR1 and CDR2 sequences are LNHNV and YYDKDF (reference sequence). The V segment lost 5 bases and the J segment 10 bases; nucleotides outside the gene matches: 8. The CDR3 loop spans 14 amino acids. The CDR3 region is CATSSGGNGSPLHF. The CDR3 DNA reads as TGTGCCACCAGCTCAGGGGGGAACGGGTCACCCCTCCACTTT. Full variable domain (missing parts from reference TRBV15 and TRBJ1-6): DAMVIQNPRYQVTQFGKPVTLSCSQTLNHNVMYWYQQKSSQAPKLLFHYYDKDFNNEADTPDNFQSRRPNTSFCFLDIRSPGLGDTAMYLCATSSGGNGSPLHFGNGTRLTVT.

This chain connects TRBV10-3 to TRBJ2-2; perhaps TRBD2 as D (6 bases). CDR1 and CDR2 (germline): ENHRY, SYGVKD. There are 14 residues in the CDR3. V lost 5 bases, J lost 1 base, and 8 bases lay in between. CDR3 in DNA: TGTGCCATCAGTCGGGGGATGAACACCGGGGAGCTGTTTTTT. Amino acid sequence: CAISRGMNTGELFF.

V and J are TRBV4-3 and TRBJ2-3; the match to TRBD2 covers 10 bases. Trimming at V came to 0 bases and at J to 5 bases, leaving 11 bases not matched to a gene. CDR3 length: 18 amino acids. CDR1 and CDR2 (germline): LGHNA, YSLEER. CDR3 nucleotides: TGCGCCAGCAGCCAAGATAGCCCAGCGGGGGGGCCGATAGATACGCAGTATTTT. It translates to CASSQDSPAGGPIDTQYF.

The gene calls are TRBV27 and TRBJ1-1; a weak D match, TRBD1 (6 bases). The germline CDR1 and CDR2 sequences are MNHEY and SMNVEV (reference sequence). This CDR3 is 14 amino acids long. The V and J ends lost 9 bases and 0 bases respectively, with 14 bases between them. The DNA of the CDR3 is TGTGCCAGTTGTCCAGGGGATTTGAACACTGAAGCTTTCTTT. It codes for CASCPGDLNTEAFF.

The V call is TRBV5-1, the J call TRBJ1-3; D is possibly TRBD1 (6 bases). Per germline, CDR1 SGHRS and CDR2 YFSETQ. The CDR3 spans 15 residues. The V and J ends lost 0 bases and 2 bases respectively, with 9 bases between them. This CDR3 reads CASSLVSGAGNTIYF. CDR3 coding DNA: TGCGCCAGCAGCTTGGTTTCAGGGGCTGGAAACACCATATATTTT.